These T cell receptor beta chains were read from a single sample in a study of CD8+ T cells in alopecia areata. Sequenced by immunoSEQ multiplex PCR; TCRdb stores in-frame clones only, minus some. The table shows more than 200,000 clones, with around two thirds occurring only once. Here the sequenced sample was CD4+ T cells sorted from blood, taken at week 0. All receptors come from a human donor with alopecia areata. The conserved cysteine and the conserved F or W are not part of the CDR3 here.

TRBJ2-6 | TRBV30 | AWSRDSGANVLT
TRBJ2-1 | TRBV14 | ASNPFGTGEANEQF
TRBJ2-7 | TRBV5-6 | ASSLVSGTGEQY
TRBJ2-1 | TRBV5-1 | ASSQTDRNNNEQF
TRBJ2-1 | TRBV7-6 | ASSLSNYNEQF
TRBJ1-1 | TRBV20-1 | SARNTEAF
TRBJ2-1 | TRBV2 | ASSFSVGDEQF
TRBJ2-5 | TRBV7-3 | ASSSRHGETQY
TRBJ1-5 | TRBV5-6 | ASSNGLYSNQPQH
TRBJ2-3 | TRBV2 | ASSRLLGGTDTQY
TRBJ2-6 | TRBV19 | ASSILTANVLT
TRBJ1-1 | TRBV6-6 | ASSSDSINTEAF
TRBJ1-1 | TRBV5-1 | ASTRALPNTEAF
TRBJ1-2 | TRBV30 | AWGFSQYDDT
TRBJ1-2 | TRBV2 | ASSERGYGYT
TRBJ2-1 | TRBV29-1 | SVVRGAGEDNEQF
TRBJ1-1 | TRBV20-1 | SARGNTEAF
TRBJ1-5 | TRBV9 | ASSVEGVQPQH